The 30 T cell receptor beta chains in this list originate from one sample, sequenced in a study of OX40 agonist ivuxolimab in advanced cancers. Using immunoSEQ multiplex PCR, the repertoire was profiled, and TCRdb retains in-frame clones only, with some absent. The sample shows more than 7,500 clones, about nine tenths of them seen only once. The specimen comprised CD4+ or CD8+ T cells sorted from blood, sampled in a trial of the OX40 agonist ivuxolimab. The receptors here all came from an adult with an advanced solid tumor such as melanoma, head and neck, liver or kidney cancer.

The chain carries TRBV7-9 and TRBJ1-3; TRBD1 agrees at 7 bases. The V gene's germline CDR1 is SEHNR and CDR2 FQNEAQ (reference sequence). V lost 5 bases, J lost 4 bases, and 8 bases stayed unmatched. CDR3 length: 15 amino acids. CDR3: CASSAPGTVGNTIYF. CDR3 nucleotides: TGTGCCAGCAGCGCCCCCGGGACAGTCGGAAACACCATATATTTT.

This chain uses TRBV11-2 with TRBJ1-1; D not resolved. CDR1 and CDR2 from the germline V gene are SGHAT and FQNNGV. Trimming stripped 2 bases from V and 0 bases from J, with 1 base between. This CDR3 comprises 12 residues. The CDR3 loop is CASSLMNTEAFF. Written as DNA, the CDR3 is TGTGCCAGCAGCTTAATGAACACTGAAGCTTTCTTT. The full variable domain, completed using reference TRBV11-2 and TRBJ1-1, is EAGVAQSPRYKIIEKRQSVAFWCNPISGHATLYWYQQILGQGPKLLIQFQNNGVVDDSQLPKDRFSAERLKGVDSTLKIQPAKLEDSAVYLCASSLMNTEAFFGQGTRLTVV.

V gene TRBV19 combines with J gene TRBJ1-5; no firm D call. Trimming stripped 4 bases from V and 9 bases from J, with 16 bases between. The CDR3 has 14 residues. Germline CDR1 LNHDA, CDR2 SQIVND (reference sequence). The chain's CDR3 is CASSNSLLESPQHF. The CDR3 DNA reads TGTGCCAGTAGTAACTCTCTTCTCGAGTCGCCCCAGCATTTT. The full variable domain, with the rest looked up from reference TRBV19 and TRBJ1-5, is DGGITQSPKYLFRKEGQNVTLSCEQNLNHDAMYWYRQDPGQGLRLIYYSQIVNDFQKGDIAEGYSVSREKKESFPLTVTSAQKNPTAFYLCASSNSLLESPQHFGDGTRLSIL.

The rearrangement joins TRBV28 to TRBJ1-1; D might be TRBD1 (6 bases). There are 16 residues in the CDR3. CDR1 MDHEN and CDR2 SYDVKM come from the germline V gene. Trimming left V 3 bases short and J 6 bases short, with 20 bases between. The CDR3 DNA sequence: TGTGCCAGCAGTTTGAAAATCGGGACATCGTTCTCTGAAGCTTTCTTT. Translation: CASSLKIGTSFSEAFF.

The CDR3 nucleotides read TGTGCCAGCAGCTTGGGCAGCCTCAATGAGCAGTTCTTC. This encodes CASSLGSLNEQFF. This chain links TRBV7-9 with TRBJ2-1; no clear D gene. CDR1 SEHNR and CDR2 FQNEAQ come from the germline V gene (reference sequence). This CDR3 contains 13 residues. V gave up 3 bases and J gave up 6 bases, with 9 bases separating them.

The rearrangement joins TRBV4-1 to TRBJ1-2; no firm D call. The CDR3 extends over 15 amino acids. The V gene's germline CDR1 is MGHRA and CDR2 YSYEKL. V was clipped by 0 bases and J by 2 bases, with 10 bases between them. CDR3 sequence (DNA): TGCGCCAGCAGCCAAGATCTGGGCAGAAACTATGGCTACACCTTC. Amino acid sequence: CASSQDLGRNYGYTF.

In this sample, this clone turned up a few times. The chain links TRBV7-9 to TRBJ2-7; D may be TRBD2 (5 bases). Germline-derived CDR1 and CDR2 are SEHNR and FQNEAQ (reference sequence). The CDR3 spans 13 residues. The ends were cut back, 4 bases at V and 3 bases at J, with 10 bases in the middle. The CDR3 DNA follows: TGTGCCAGCAGCTCCGGACGGGGCTACGAGCAGTACTTC. Protein product: CASSSGRGYEQYF.

The rearrangement uses TRBV11-2 and TRBJ2-3, with D tentatively TRBD1 (5 bases). V gave up 2 bases and J gave up 0 bases, with 15 bases separating them. The germline V gene has CDR1 SGHAT and CDR2 FQNNGV. This CDR3 is built from 17 residues. The DNA of the CDR3 is TGTGCCAGCAGCTTAACATCAGGGATCCCTAGCACAGATACGCAGTATTTT. It encodes CASSLTSGIPSTDTQYF.

The chain joins TRBV19 to TRBJ2-7; TRBD1 is a possible D gene (5 bases). V was pared by 1 base and J by 7 bases, with 11 bases between. The V gene's germline CDR1 is LNHDA and CDR2 SQIVND (reference sequence). CDR3 length equals 13 residues. CDR3 loop: CASSIVWQGEQYF. The CDR3 nucleotides are TGTGCCAGTAGTATAGTTTGGCAGGGAGAGCAGTACTTC. Supplemented by reference TRBV19 and TRBJ2-7, the full variable domain reads DGGITQSPKYLFRKEGQNVTLSCEQNLNHDAMYWYRQDPGQGLRLIYYSQIVNDFQKGDIAEGYSVSREKKESFPLTVTSAQKNPTAFYLCASSIVWQGEQYFGPGTRLTVT.

CDR3 loop: CASSQDRYNEQFF. The CDR3 region has the DNA TGTGCCAGTAGCCAGGACAGGTACAATGAGCAGTTCTTC. The rearrangement links TRBV19 to TRBJ2-1; 7 bases are a match to TRBD1. CDR3 length equals 13 residues. The V segment lost 6 bases and the J segment 4 bases; nucleotides outside the gene matches: 3. CDR1 is LNHDA, CDR2 SQIVND, per germline (reference sequence).

This clone was observed once. The chain combines TRBV4-1 with TRBJ2-1; D is unclear. The CDR3 is made up of 13 amino acids. Germline CDR1 and CDR2: MGHRA and YSYEKL. V gave up 1 base and J gave up 4 bases, with 5 bases separating them. CDR3 residues: CASSQARYNEQFF. The CDR3 region has the DNA TGCGCCAGCAGCCAAGCCAGGTACAATGAGCAGTTCTTC.

V is TRBV10-2 and J is TRBJ2-3, with D perhaps given as TRBD1 or TRBD2 (5 bases each). The CDR3 sequence is 15 residues long. The ends were cut back, 6 bases at V and 3 bases at J, with 16 bases in the middle. Germline CDR1 WSHSY, CDR2 SAAADI. As DNA, the CDR3 is TGCGCCAGCAGAGAGACTCGGGGCCCGACAGATACGCAGTATTTT. It codes for CASRETRGPTDTQYF.

This chain uses TRBV6-6 with TRBJ2-1; the D gene is possibly TRBD1 (6 bases). Deletions cut 5 bases from V and 7 bases from J, with 12 bases between. Germline CDR1 and CDR2: MNHNY and SVGAGI (reference sequence). The CDR3 loop spans 13 amino acids. CDR3: CASSPDRQNEQFF. CDR3 DNA sequence: TGTGCCAGCAGTCCCGACAGGCAGAATGAGCAGTTCTTC.

The rearrangement links TRBV28 to TRBJ1-1, with D uncertain. In germline, CDR1 is MDHEN, CDR2 SYDVKM. CDR3 size: 15 residues. Trimming took off 6 bases at V and 0 bases at J, with 14 bases between the two ends. As DNA, the CDR3 is TGTGCCAGCAGCTCAGGACTTTGGATGAACACTGAAGCTTTCTTT. It codes for CASSSGLWMNTEAFF.

CDR3 region: CAISEERAASYSGANVLTF. The DNA of the CDR3 is TGTGCCATCAGTGAGGAGCGGGCCGCCTCCTACTCTGGGGCCAACGTCCTGACTTTC. The J gene is TRBJ2-6, the V gene TRBV10-3; TRBD2 might be the D (6 bases). The germline V and J ends were trimmed by 2 bases and 0 bases, with 17 bases remaining between them. CDR1 ENHRY and CDR2 SYGVKD come from the germline V gene. This CDR3 has 19 amino acids.

This sequence joins TRBV9 and TRBJ2-5; D is uncertain. V was cut by 3 bases and J by 0 bases, with 6 bases left in between. Germline CDR1 is SGDLS and CDR2 is YYNGEE. The CDR3 totals 13 residues. CDR3 sequence (DNA): TGTGCCAGCAGCGAAGACAACCAAGAGACCCAGTACTTC. Its translation is CASSEDNQETQYF.

The chain has TRBV4-2 and TRBJ2-1; TRBD1 matches at 11 bases. Germline CDR1 LGHNA, CDR2 YNFKEQ. The CDR3 totals 14 residues. V lost 9 bases and J lost 2; bases outside the gene matches: 3. The CDR3 loop reads CASSGQGAYNEQFF. The CDR3 region has the DNA TGTGCCAGTTCGGGACAGGGGGCCTACAATGAGCAGTTCTTC.

The CDR3 region has the DNA TGTGCCAGCAGCTTGGGAAGGGAGGGTGAGCAGTTCTTC. It is translated as CASSLGREGEQFF. The chain uses TRBV5-6 and TRBJ2-1, with 7 bases that match TRBD2. From germline, CDR1 is SGHDT and CDR2 YYEEEE. CDR3 size: 13 residues. V lost 0 bases to trimming and J lost 9 bases; unmatched junction nucleotides: 3.

This chain links TRBV27 with TRBJ1-2; the D is unclear. The CDR3 consists of 15 residues. The germline V gene has CDR1 MNHEY and CDR2 SMNVEV (reference sequence). The V end was cut by 5 bases, the J end by 2 bases, with 15 bases between. Here the CDR3 reads CASSATPGRNYGYTF. CDR3 bases: TGTGCCAGCAGTGCAACGCCAGGTCGGAACTATGGCTACACCTTC.

The CDR3 DNA reads as TGTGCCAGTAGTCTTGGGACTAGCTGGGACGAGCAGTACTTC. It yields the protein CASSLGTSWDEQYF. The J gene is TRBJ2-7, the V gene TRBV19, with TRBD2 matching 9 bases. J lost 5 bases, V lost 5 bases, and 7 bases had no gene match. CDR3 length: 14 residues. Germline V gives CDR1 LNHDA, CDR2 SQIVND (reference sequence).

The chain uses TRBV2 and TRBJ2-3; 7 nucleotides agree with TRBD2. The germline CDR1 and CDR2 sequences are SNHLY and FYNNEI. This CDR3 comprises 14 residues. With 6 bases clipped from V and 10 bases from J, the junction kept 13 bases outside the gene matches. This CDR3 reads CASSPVAPRGAQYF. The CDR3 DNA sequence: TGTGCCAGCAGCCCCGTGGCACCCCGGGGGGCGCAGTATTTT.

The chain joins TRBV4-1 to TRBJ1-1; D gene unclear. The CDR3 totals 16 residues. Looked up from germline, CDR1 is MGHRA and CDR2 is YSYEKL. V lost 0 bases and J lost 0, with 11 bases in between. CDR3: CASSQDQPVVNTEAFF. Written as DNA, the CDR3 is TGCGCCAGCAGCCAAGATCAACCGGTGGTGAACACTGAAGCTTTCTTT.

The rearrangement links TRBV4-2 to TRBJ2-3, with 9 bases lining up with TRBD2. This CDR3 region has 18 residues. Germline V gene data show CDR1 as LGHNA and CDR2 as YNFKEQ. V gave up 1 base and J gave up 3 bases; unmatched junction bases: 11. CDR3 sequence: CASSQASYSGGGTDTQYF. CDR3 nucleotide sequence: TGTGCCAGCAGCCAAGCCTCCTATAGCGGGGGAGGAACAGATACGCAGTATTTT.

The chain is built from TRBV6-5 and TRBJ2-7; 10 nucleotides agree with TRBD1. Germline-derived CDR1 and CDR2 are MNHEY and SVGAGI. The CDR3 has 15 residues. Trimming took 4 bases from V and 6 from J; bases not matched to a gene: 9. CDR3 nucleotides: TGTGCCAGCAGTTTGGGACAGGGGTATCGGAGCGAGCAGTACTTC. Its translation is CASSLGQGYRSEQYF.

The chain carries TRBV7-9 and TRBJ1-1; D is unresolved. The CDR3 has 13 amino acids. Germline V gene sequence: CDR1 SEHNR, CDR2 FQNEAQ (reference sequence). V was pared by 1 base and J by 1 base, with 4 bases between. Here the CDR3 DNA reads TGTGCCAGCAGCTTAGGGAGGAACACTGAAGCTTTCTTT. This encodes CASSLGRNTEAFF.

This clone was observed once. The rearrangement links TRBV27 to TRBJ2-1; 7 nucleotides line up with TRBD1. Germline assignment: CDR1 MNHEY and CDR2 SMNVEV (reference sequence). The length of the CDR3 is 15 residues. V lost 3 bases, J lost 8 bases, and 10 bases stayed unmatched. Written as DNA, the CDR3 is TGTGCCAGCAGTTTCCGGACAGGTTCTGTGGATGAGCAGTTCTTC. This gives the protein CASSFRTGSVDEQFF.

This rearrangement joins TRBV27 to TRBJ2-3; TRBD1 matches 8 bases. The CDR3 sequence is 18 residues long. Per germline, CDR1 MNHEY and CDR2 SMNVEV (reference sequence). J was trimmed by 4 bases and V by 1 base; bases with no gene match: 13. The CDR3 DNA follows: TGTGCCAGCAGTTTATTCGGACAGGGTCCGCTTTTGTCAGATACGCAGTATTTT. Translation: CASSLFGQGPLLSDTQYF.

The chain has TRBV5-1 and TRBJ2-7; D perhaps matches TRBD1 (5 bases). CDR1 and CDR2 (germline): SGHRS, YFSETQ. V was pared by 0 bases and J by 4 bases, with 11 bases between. The CDR3 has 14 amino acids. The CDR3 DNA reads TGCGCCAGCAGCTTGGAGGGGCAGACTTACGAGCAGTACTTC. Protein sequence: CASSLEGQTYEQYF.

J is TRBJ2-3 and V is TRBV9; 7 nucleotides agree with TRBD2. Germline V gene sequence: CDR1 SGDLS, CDR2 YYNGEE. CDR3 length: 16 residues. J was trimmed by 0 bases and V by 2 bases; bases with no gene match: 6. CDR3 DNA sequence: TGTGCCAGCAGCGTGGTCGTCGGGGGGAGCACAGATACGCAGTATTTT. Its translation is CASSVVVGGSTDTQYF.

The chain joins TRBV27 to TRBJ2-7, with a tentative D call TRBD2 (6 bases). The CDR3 consists of 15 residues. CDR1 is MNHEY, CDR2 SMNVEV, per germline (reference sequence). The V end lost 0 bases, the J end lost 3 bases, and 12 bases lay between the germline ends. CDR3 in DNA: TGTGCCAGCAGTTTATCCGGTTGGGGAGGCTACGAGCAGTACTTC. Protein product: CASSLSGWGGYEQYF.